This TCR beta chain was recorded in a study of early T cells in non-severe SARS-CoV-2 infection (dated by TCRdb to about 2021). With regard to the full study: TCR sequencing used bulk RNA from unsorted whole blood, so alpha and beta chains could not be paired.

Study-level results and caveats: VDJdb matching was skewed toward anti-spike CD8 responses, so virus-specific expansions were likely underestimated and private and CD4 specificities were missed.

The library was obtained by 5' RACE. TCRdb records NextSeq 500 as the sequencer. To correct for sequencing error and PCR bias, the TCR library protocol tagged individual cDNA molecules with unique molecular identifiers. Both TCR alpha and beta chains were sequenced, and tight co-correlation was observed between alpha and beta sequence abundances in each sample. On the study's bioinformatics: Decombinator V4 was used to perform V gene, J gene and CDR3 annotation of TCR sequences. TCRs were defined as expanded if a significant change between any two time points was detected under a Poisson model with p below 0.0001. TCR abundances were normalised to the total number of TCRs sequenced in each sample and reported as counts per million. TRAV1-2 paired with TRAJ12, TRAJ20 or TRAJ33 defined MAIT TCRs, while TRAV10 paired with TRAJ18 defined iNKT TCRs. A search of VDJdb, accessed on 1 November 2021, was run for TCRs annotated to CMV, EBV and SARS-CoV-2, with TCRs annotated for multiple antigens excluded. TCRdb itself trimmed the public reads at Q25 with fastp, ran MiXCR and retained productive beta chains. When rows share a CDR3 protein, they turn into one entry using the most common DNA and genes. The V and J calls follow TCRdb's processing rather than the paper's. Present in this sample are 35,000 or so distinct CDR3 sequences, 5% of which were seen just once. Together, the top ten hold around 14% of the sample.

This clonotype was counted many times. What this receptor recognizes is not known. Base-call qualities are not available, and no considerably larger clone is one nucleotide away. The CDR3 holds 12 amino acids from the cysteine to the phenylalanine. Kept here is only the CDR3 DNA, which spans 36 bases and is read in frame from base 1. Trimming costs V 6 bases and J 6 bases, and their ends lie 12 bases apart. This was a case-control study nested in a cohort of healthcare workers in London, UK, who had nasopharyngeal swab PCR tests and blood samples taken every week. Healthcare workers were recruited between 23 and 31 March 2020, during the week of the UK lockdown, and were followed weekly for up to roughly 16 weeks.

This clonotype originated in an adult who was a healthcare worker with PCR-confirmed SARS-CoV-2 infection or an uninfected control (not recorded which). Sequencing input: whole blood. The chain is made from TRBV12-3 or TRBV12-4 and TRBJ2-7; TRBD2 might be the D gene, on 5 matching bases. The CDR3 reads CASRPSRGEQYF. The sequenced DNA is TGTGCCAGCAGACCTTCACGGGGCGAGCAGTACTTC.